A selection of T cell receptor beta chains follows, all from one sample in a study of naive and memory T cell subsets. One entry per CDR3 protein, called by TCRdb with MiXCR from the UMI-ligation and nested PCR reads. Of 20,000 to 25,000 distinct CDR3 sequences listed, roughly 8.2% were seen once; the top ten hold approximately 22%. The sequenced sample was central memory CD8+ T cells from blood. These receptors all stem from a human donor in good health. CDR3s include the opening cysteine and the closing phenylalanine or tryptophan. Fields, in order: D gene, J gene, CDR3 length, V gene, clone size, CDR3 DNA, CDR3 protein. A D gene is named only where the DNA matches it firmly. Expanded clones are given a class, and other clones once, few, many or no size at all.

TRBD1 | TRBJ1-6 | 16 | TRBV6-6 | once | TGTGCCAGCACCCCGGGACAGGGCTCTTTTCGTTCACCCCTCCACTTT | CASTPGQGSFRSPLHF
TRBD1 | TRBJ2-1 | 18 | TRBV10-3 | - | TGTGCCATCAGTGCCCGGGACAGAGTGTCCAGCTCCTACAATGAGCAGTTCTTC | CAISARDRVSSSYNEQFF
- | TRBJ2-1 | 14 | TRBV2 | - | TGTGCCAGCGGCTCTGAGAACTCCTACAATGAGCAGTTCTTC | CASGSENSYNEQFF
- | TRBJ2-2 | 13 | TRBV27 | - | TGTGCCAGCAGTTTATCCGGGACCGGGGAGCTGTTTTTT | CASSLSGTGELFF
- | TRBJ2-3 | 12 | TRBV20-1 | - | TGCAGTGCTAGAGAGCCCCCCCCTACGCAGTATTTT | CSAREPPPTQYF
- | TRBJ2-7 | 15 | TRBV13 | many | TGTGCCAGCAGCTTTGGGGGGTCCCGAACCTACGAGCAGTACTTC | CASSFGGSRTYEQYF
- | TRBJ1-1 | 20 | TRBV15 | - | TGTGCCACCAGCAGAGATTTCGCAACTACCCCCCACATAGAGAACACTGAAGCTTTCTTT | CATSRDFATTPHIENTEAFF
- | TRBJ2-5 | 13 | TRBV28 | few | TGTGCCAGCAGTGACCGAGGCAGAGAGACCCAGTACTTC | CASSDRGRETQYF
TRBD1 | TRBJ1-1 | 15 | TRBV6-5 | many | TGTGCCAGCAGTTACCAGGGACAGGGGCGGACTGAAGCTTTCTTT | CASSYQGQGRTEAFF
TRBD1 | TRBJ1-1 | 14 | TRBV20-1 | medium-sized | TGCAGTGCTAGAGGGACAGGTTTGAACACTGAAGCTTTCTTT | CSARGTGLNTEAFF
- | TRBJ2-7 | 14 | TRBV20-1 | - | TGCAGTGCTAGAGACTACCTAGTGGACTACGAGCAGTACTTC | CSARDYLVDYEQYF
- | TRBJ2-1 | 14 | TRBV20-1 | many | TGCAGTGCTAGAGGTCTTGGTGAATACAATGAGCAGTTCTTC | CSARGLGEYNEQFF
- | TRBJ2-4 | 19 | TRBV28 | - | TGTGCCAGCAGCACCACCCCCATATTGGCCGTGGCAGCCAAAAACATTCAGTACTTC | CASSTTPILAVAAKNIQYF
- | TRBJ1-1 | 15 | TRBV24-1 | many | TGTGCCACCAGTTTTGGCGGCCTTGGGAACACTGAAGCTTTCTTT | CATSFGGLGNTEAFF
TRBD2 | TRBJ2-1 | 15 | TRBV28 | few | TGTGCCAGCAGTTTTAGCGGGAGCTCCTACAATGAGCAGTTCTTC | CASSFSGSSYNEQFF
- | TRBJ2-7 | 15 | TRBV9 | - | TGTGCCAGCAGCGTAGTAGCAGGGGGGAACTACGAGCAGTACTTC | CASSVVAGGNYEQYF
TRBD2 | TRBJ2-1 | 19 | TRBV7-2 | many | TGTGCCAGCAGGGGCACGGGACTAGCCTGGACCTTAACCTACAATGAGCAGTTCTTC | CASRGTGLAWTLTYNEQFF
- | TRBJ1-5 | 16 | TRBV28 | few | TGTGCCAGCAGTTTCTCTCTCCTACAAGCGGGTCAGCCCCAGCATTTT | CASSFSLLQAGQPQHF
- | TRBJ2-7 | 15 | TRBV28 | - | TGTGCCAGCAGTTTTCCCCGTAAAGAAGTCTACGAGCAGTACTTC | CASSFPRKEVYEQYF
TRBD2 | TRBJ2-7 | 15 | TRBV5-1 | few | TGCGCCAGCAGCCCAGTAGCGGGAGGCGCCTACGAGCAGTACTTC | CASSPVAGGAYEQYF
- | TRBJ2-1 | 15 | TRBV20-1 | - | TGCAGTGCTAGAGGAGTGGAGGACACGCGGGATGAGCAGTTCTTC | CSARGVEDTRDEQFF
- | TRBJ2-1 | 14 | TRBV19 | once | TGTGCCAGTAGTGTCATGGTACAGTACAATGAGCAGTTCTTC | CASSVMVQYNEQFF
TRBD1 | TRBJ1-5 | 15 | TRBV28 | many | TGTGCCAGCAGTTTTCCCTTGACAGGGGATCAGCCCCAGCATTTT | CASSFPLTGDQPQHF
TRBD2 | TRBJ2-1 | 15 | TRBV6-4 | many | TGTGCCAGCAGTGACTCGACGGGAGGGTACAATGAGCAGTTCTTC | CASSDSTGGYNEQFF
- | TRBJ2-3 | 14 | TRBV7-9 | many | TGTGCCAGCAGCTTAGCCGGGAGCCCAGATACGCAGTATTTT | CASSLAGSPDTQYF
TRBD2 | TRBJ2-1 | 16 | TRBV10-3 | - | TGTGCCATCAGTGAGTCGGGGGGGGAGGAAAACAATGAGCAGTTCTTC | CAISESGGEENNEQFF
TRBD1 | TRBJ2-5 | 15 | TRBV9 | many | TGTGCCAGCAGCGTAGCCCAGGGGGCTCAAGAGACCCAGTACTTC | CASSVAQGAQETQYF
- | TRBJ2-6 | 15 | TRBV6-6 | many | TGTGCCAGCAGTTCAACAAGCTCTGGGGCCAACGTCCTGACTTTC | CASSSTSSGANVLTF
- | TRBJ2-7 | 15 | TRBV7-3 | few | TGTGCCAGCAGCTGGGGGGTAGGAGCATACTACGAGCAGTACTTC | CASSWGVGAYYEQYF
- | TRBJ2-3 | 16 | TRBV18 | - | TGTGCCAGCTCACCAGGTGGGGATCCGCCCACAGATACGCAGTATTTT | CASSPGGDPPTDTQYF
- | TRBJ1-1 | 12 | TRBV11-2 | many | TGTGCCAGTTACCACCCGGGGACTGAAGCTTTCTTT | CASYHPGTEAFF
- | TRBJ1-1 | 15 | TRBV9 | many | TGTGCCAGCAGCGAAGGAGGCAGTTTGAACACTGAAGCTTTCTTT | CASSEGGSLNTEAFF
- | TRBJ2-7 | 11 | TRBV7-9 | - | TGTGCCAGCAGCTTCCCCAGCGAGCAGTACTTC | CASSFPSEQYF
- | TRBJ2-1 | 13 | TRBV7-9 | many | TGTGCCAGCAGCTTAGAAGAACAGGAGGAGCAGTTCTTC | CASSLEEQEEQFF
TRBD1 | TRBJ1-2 | 16 | TRBV11-2 | many | TGTGCCAGCAGTCAAGCGGCAGGGGGAGGTTCCTATGGCTACACCTTC | CASSQAAGGGSYGYTF
- | TRBJ2-2 | 17 | TRBV28 | few | TGTGCCAGCAGTCACCCGACCGGCTCATTGGGTCACGGGGAGCTGTTTTTT | CASSHPTGSLGHGELFF
- | TRBJ1-2 | 18 | TRBV2 | few | TGTGCCAGCAGCGATAACGCTCTCCAGGGTCCACAAATCTATGGCTACACCTTC | CASSDNALQGPQIYGYTF
- | TRBJ2-3 | 16 | TRBV3-1 | - | TGTGCCAGCAGCCAAGATCTCGACCCCTACACAGATACGCAGTTTTTT | CASSQDLDPYTDTQFF
TRBD2 | TRBJ2-5 | 16 | TRBV28 | - | TGTGCCAGCGCGCGTCTAGCGGGAGGGGATTGGGGGACCCAGTACTTC | CASARLAGGDWGTQYF
- | TRBJ2-7 | 12 | TRBV6-2/TRBV6-3 | - | TGTGCCAGCAGTTACTCGACCCCCGAGCAGTACTTC | CASSYSTPEQYF
- | TRBJ1-6 | 13 | TRBV28 | many | TGTGCCAGCTCACAGGAGGACTGGTCACCCCTCCACTTT | CASSQEDWSPLHF